Listed below are T cell receptor beta chains from one sample, sequenced in a study of OX40 agonist ivuxolimab in advanced cancers. Using immunoSEQ multiplex PCR, the repertoire was profiled, and TCRdb retains in-frame clones only, with some absent. Here the sample spans fewer than 90,000 clones, roughly 80% being singletons. Material: CD4+ or CD8+ T cells sorted from blood, obtained in a trial of the OX40 agonist ivuxolimab. The source of these receptors is an adult with an advanced solid tumor such as melanoma, head and neck, liver or kidney cancer. Each CDR3 is given with its conserved first and last residue. The D gene is left open where the match is weak. Clone size is not always given. Where it is, it says once, few, many or a class for expanded clones.

NA,TRBJ2-7,NA,TRBV6-1,TGTGCCAGCAGTGATAGCGGAATCCAGAGGTACTTC,CASSDSGIQRYF
NA,TRBJ1-1,NA,TRBV18,TGTGCCAGCTCACCCACGGGAGGGGGCACTGAAGCTTTCTTT,CASSPTGGGTEAFF
NA,TRBJ2-5,NA,TRBV19,TGTGCCAGTAGTCCCCAGACACCCATGGGGTCCGAGACCCAGTACTTC,CASSPQTPMGSETQYF
NA,TRBJ1-5,NA,TRBV19,TGTGCCAGTAGTATCCGAGGTAGCAATCAGCCCCAGCATTTT,CASSIRGSNQPQHF
NA,TRBJ2-5,NA,TRBV4-1,TGCGCCAGCAGCCAAGGGTACAGCGTTCGAGAGACCCAGTACTTC,CASSQGYSVRETQYF
NA,TRBJ1-1,NA,TRBV4-1,TGCGCCAGCAGCCAAGGCAGACTTGAAGCTTTCTTT,CASSQGRLEAFF
NA,TRBJ1-5,NA,TRBV6-6,TGTGCCAGCAGTTACCACAAGGGGGTCAATCAGCCCCAGCATTTT,CASSYHKGVNQPQHF
once,TRBJ1-1,NA,TRBV28,TGTGCCAGCAGACAACAGGGTACTGAAGCTTTCTTT,CASRQQGTEAFF
NA,TRBJ1-6,NA,TRBV2,TGTGCCAGCAGTGAATCCGGACAGCCTAATTCACCCCTCCACTTT,CASSESGQPNSPLHF
NA,TRBJ2-3,NA,TRBV9,TGTGCCAGCAGCGTAGGTGCAGATACGCAGTATTTT,CASSVGADTQYF
once,TRBJ2-1,NA,TRBV6-1,TGTGCCAGCAGTGACTTAAATGAGCAGTTCTTC,CASSDLNEQFF
few,TRBJ2-1,TRBD2,TRBV2,TGTGCCAGCACCGGAACGACTAGCGGGGGTTCAAATGAGCAGTTCTTC,CASTGTTSGGSNEQFF
NA,TRBJ2-7,TRBD2,TRBV12-5,TGTGCTAGTGGTTTGGGTAGCGGGGGACTCTACGAGCAGTACTTC,CASGLGSGGLYEQYF
NA,TRBJ1-5,TRBD1,TRBV7-2,TGTGCCAGCAGCTTCCAGGGGGTCTTAAGCAATCAGCCCCAGCATTTT,CASSFQGVLSNQPQHF
NA,TRBJ1-4,TRBD1,TRBV18,TGTGCCAGCTCACCACTGATGGGACAGGGAGGTGAAAAACTGTTTTTT,CASSPLMGQGGEKLFF
NA,TRBJ2-7,NA,TRBV7-8,TGTGCCAGCAGCTTAGACAGGAACGAGCAGTACTTC,CASSLDRNEQYF
NA,TRBJ1-5,NA,TRBV18,TGTGCCAGCTCAGGAGGGGGGAGCAATCAGCCCCAGCATTTT,CASSGGGSNQPQHF
few,TRBJ2-7,TRBD1,TRBV5-1,TGCGCCAGTTGGAGGACAGGCACCTACGAGCAGTACTTC,CASWRTGTYEQYF
few,TRBJ2-7,NA,TRBV6-6,TGTGCCAGCAGTCCCTCGAAGGGGAACGGGTACGAGCAGTACTTC,CASSPSKGNGYEQYF
NA,TRBJ1-5,NA,TRBV15,TGTGCCACCAGTGCGGCGGATCAGCCCCAGCATTTT,CATSAADQPQHF
NA,TRBJ2-2,NA,TRBV7-2,TGTGCCAGCAGCTTAGTTTCCGGGGAGCTGTTTTTT,CASSLVSGELFF
NA,TRBJ1-6,NA,TRBV19,TGTGCCAGTAGTATATCAAGTTCACCCCTCCACTTT,CASSISSSPLHF
few,TRBJ1-1,NA,TRBV9,TGTGCCAGCAGCGAACAACAGGGTCCAAACACTGAAGCTTTCTTT,CASSEQQGPNTEAFF
NA,TRBJ1-6,TRBD1,TRBV28,TGTGCCAGCAGGATCCCAAGAGGGGGCAGTTCACCCCTCCACTTT,CASRIPRGGSSPLHF
NA,TRBJ2-1,TRBD2,TRBV7-2,TGTGCCAGCAGCGGCGGGGGGTCTGAGAATGAGCAGTTCTTC,CASSGGGSENEQFF
NA,TRBJ2-3,TRBD2,TRBV5-8,TGTGCCAGCAGCTTGGGCGCTAGCGGGAACACAGATACGCAGTATTTT,CASSLGASGNTDTQYF
once,TRBJ2-7,NA,TRBV15,TGTGCCACCAGCAGAGGGGGGACTTCCTACGAGCAGTACTTC,CATSRGGTSYEQYF
NA,TRBJ2-2,NA,TRBV6-5,TGTGCCAGCAGCCTACGGATCGCGAACACCGGGGAGCTGTTTTTT,CASSLRIANTGELFF
once,TRBJ2-4,NA,TRBV7-2,TGTGCCAGCAGCTTAGTCCCAGGGGGGGCCAAAAACATTCAGTACTTC,CASSLVPGGAKNIQYF
once,TRBJ2-5,NA,TRBV7-9,TGTGCCAGCAGTCGGCCCGTCCAAGAGACCCAGTACTTC,CASSRPVQETQYF
NA,TRBJ1-1,NA,TRBV21-1,TGTGCCAGCAGCAAAGCGGACAGTTCGAACACTGAAGCTTTCTTT,CASSKADSSNTEAFF
NA,TRBJ1-2,NA,TRBV5-6,TGTGCCAGCAGCCTCTTTGGGGTTGTGGGAGGCTACACCTTC,CASSLFGVVGGYTF
NA,TRBJ1-1,TRBD1,TRBV7-9,TGTGCCAGCAACCCGGGACAGGTGAACACTGAAGCTTTCTTT,CASNPGQVNTEAFF
few,TRBJ2-7,NA,TRBV27,TGTGCCAGCCAGGGCAGGGCCTACGAGCAGTACTTC,CASQGRAYEQYF
NA,TRBJ2-3,NA,TRBV11-2,TGTGCCAGCTCCCGCGGGTGGGGCGATACGCAGTATTTT,CASSRGWGDTQYF
NA,TRBJ2-1,TRBD1,TRBV5-1,TGCGCCAGCCGAGTTGCCGGGACAGGGATGAATGAGCAGTTCTTC,CASRVAGTGMNEQFF
NA,TRBJ1-2,TRBD1,TRBV18,TGTGCCAGCTCACCGCTGGGACAGGGCCTTAACTATGGCTACACCTTC,CASSPLGQGLNYGYTF